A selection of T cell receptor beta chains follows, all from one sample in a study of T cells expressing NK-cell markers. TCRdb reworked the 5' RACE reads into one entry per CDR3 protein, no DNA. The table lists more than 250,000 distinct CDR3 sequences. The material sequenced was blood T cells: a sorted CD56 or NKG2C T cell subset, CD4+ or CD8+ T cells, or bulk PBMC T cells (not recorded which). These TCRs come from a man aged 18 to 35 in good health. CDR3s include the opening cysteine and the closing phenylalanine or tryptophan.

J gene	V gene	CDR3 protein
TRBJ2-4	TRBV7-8	CASSLSLAAKNIQYF
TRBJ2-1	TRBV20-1	CSVSASGRADEQFF
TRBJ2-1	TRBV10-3	CAISGSVADSSYNEQFF
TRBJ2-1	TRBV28	CASSQTLRTSGDEQFF
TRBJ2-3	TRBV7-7	CASSLTGASTDTQYF
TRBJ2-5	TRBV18	CASSPKGTSRETQYF
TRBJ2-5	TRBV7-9	CASSLAPQRDERETQYF
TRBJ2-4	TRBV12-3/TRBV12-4	CASSVEMGGRNIQYF
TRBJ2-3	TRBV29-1	CSVDGGRRTDTQYF
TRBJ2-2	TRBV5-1	CASSLETPHGAGGPTGELFF
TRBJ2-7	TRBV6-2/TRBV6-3	CASTATPHEQYF
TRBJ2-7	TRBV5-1	CASSVDRDSYEQYF
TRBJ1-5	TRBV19	CASTMRSGPQHF
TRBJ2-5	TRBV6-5	CASSYSSVETQYF
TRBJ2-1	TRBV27	CASSLVGGLYNEQFF
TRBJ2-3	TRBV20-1	CSARDTGGSPDTQYF
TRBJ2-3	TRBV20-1	CSARVPSILTQYF
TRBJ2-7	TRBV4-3	CASSQGTRLSAEQYF
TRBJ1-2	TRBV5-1	CASSFSGQGNYGYTF
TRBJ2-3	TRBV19	CASSRDRGQDTQYF
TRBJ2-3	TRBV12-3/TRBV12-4	CASSLTGQEFGTQYF
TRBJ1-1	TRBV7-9	CASNLKGQMNTEAFF
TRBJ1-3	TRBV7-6	CASSLGTGNSGNTIYF
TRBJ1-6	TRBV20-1	CSARALQGANSPLHF
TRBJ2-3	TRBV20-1	CSAREVRLALSTDTQYF
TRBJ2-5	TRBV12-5	CASGLAGGWETQYF
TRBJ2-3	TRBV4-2	CASSQASIQGYYADTQYF
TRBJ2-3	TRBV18	CASSLLPRGTDTQYF
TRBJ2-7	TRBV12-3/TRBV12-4	CASRKGAYEQYF
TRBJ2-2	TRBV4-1	CASSQVYATNTGELFF
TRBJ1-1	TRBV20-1	CSARMVGAPGTEAFF
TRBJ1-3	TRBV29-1	CSVERGGGNTIYF
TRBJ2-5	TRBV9	CASSVKTGQIAEETQYF
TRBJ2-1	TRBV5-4	CASSPNLASSYNEQFF
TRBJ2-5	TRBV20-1	CSANRGIQETQYF